Listed below are T cell receptor beta chains from one sample, sequenced in a study of T cells in Graves' hyperthyroidism and ophthalmopathy. TCRdb re-called the multiplex PCR reads through MiXCR, storing one row per CDR3 protein. The sample shows hundreds of thousands of distinct CDR3 sequences, around 15% of them seen only once. The sequencing sample was made of blood. The origin of the receptors is a woman under 30 with Graves' ophthalmopathy. CDR3s leave out the opening cysteine and the closing phenylalanine or tryptophan. Each record gives: D gene, V gene, J gene, CDR3 protein. D genes are given only for firm matches.

TRBD1	TRBV28	TRBJ1-1	ASSFGTGGRTEAF
-	TRBV5-6	TRBJ1-2	ASSFYQASLVGYT
-	TRBV7-2	TRBJ2-7	ASSLESPGLEQY
TRBD2	TRBV27	TRBJ2-5	ASTNQSFWGAGGIQETQY
TRBD2	TRBV20-1	TRBJ2-1	SARDSSGRAYNEQF
-	TRBV7-8	TRBJ2-5	ASSLFFTGKQETQY
-	TRBV11-2	TRBJ2-7	ASTLAGMRREQH
TRBD1	TRBV18	TRBJ1-4	ASSPQRDRTSPNEKLF
TRBD2	TRBV7-9	TRBJ2-1	ASSKSGRYEQF
TRBD1	TRBV27	TRBJ1-1	ASTGTGDTEAF
TRBD1	TRBV11-3	TRBJ2-2	ASSSTGGRELF
TRBD2	TRBV13	TRBJ2-7	ASSSGLAGLPYEQY
-	TRBV28	TRBJ1-1	ASSLAQWAGVSEAF
-	TRBV27	TRBJ2-6	ASSLRVSGANVLT
-	TRBV15	TRBJ1-1	ATSRDLVGNPLEAF
-	TRBV2	TRBJ1-6	ASTRDTQLNSPLH
TRBD2	TRBV18	TRBJ2-3	ASSPRGRSSDTQY
TRBD1	TRBV20-1	TRBJ1-6	SARIPGQGLSPLH
TRBD1	TRBV15	TRBJ2-2	ATSREGTGAVGELF
TRBD1	TRBV28	TRBJ1-5	ASSSLGTGASNQPQH
TRBD1	TRBV20-1	TRBJ2-7	SAGQGISYEQY
-	TRBV28	TRBJ2-2	ASTPGWGTANTGELF
-	TRBV5-1	TRBJ1-1	ASSGEQGIEAF
-	TRBV5-6	TRBJ1-1	ASSWEWGTSHPAF
-	TRBV30	TRBJ1-4	AWRGLTNEKLF
-	TRBV28	TRBJ2-7	ASSFYYEGGYEQY
TRBD1	TRBV5-6	TRBJ2-7	ASSAVDRGAYEQY
TRBD2	TRBV30	TRBJ2-5	AWSQTRLAETQY
-	TRBV12-5	TRBJ1-1	ASGLQGLESF
-	TRBV14	TRBJ2-1	ASSRGSVVDEQF
TRBD1	TRBV9	TRBJ2-7	ASSAGTDPSYEQY
TRBD1	TRBV12-3/TRBV12-4	TRBJ2-3	ASSPTGGEDTQY
-	TRBV19	TRBJ1-5	ASSIDVSGYSNQPQH
-	TRBV27	TRBJ2-1	ASTPAGYDSYNEQL
-	TRBV5-1	TRBJ2-6	ASSLPGGVGANVLT
TRBD1	TRBV19	TRBJ2-7	ASSIPNGRDSSYEQY
TRBD1	TRBV30	TRBJ2-7	AWSPPGTGIYEQY
-	TRBV18	TRBJ2-2	ASSPRKRWTGELF
-	TRBV7-6	TRBJ1-1	ASSPQYNRIGNTEAF
-	TRBV15	TRBJ1-1	ATSRDQRGNTEAF
TRBD1	TRBV2	TRBJ1-2	ASSPRTGQGDGYT
-	TRBV14	TRBJ2-3	ASSQQPGRSWY
-	TRBV6-2/TRBV6-3	TRBJ2-7	ASNSDRRGYEQY
-	TRBV7-6	TRBJ2-2	ASSLEGANTGELF
-	TRBV7-9	TRBJ1-1	ASSLAPVRPGGTEAF
-	TRBV3-1	TRBJ2-7	ASSQRQGKYEQY
-	TRBV19	TRBJ2-3	ASSQLVVSTDTQY
-	TRBV29-1	TRBJ2-1	SARDFYNEQF